The T cell receptor beta chain described here comes from a study of CD8+ T cells in alopecia areata. The authors extracted RNA and reverse transcribed it into cDNA as the sequencing template. Clones were read by immunoSEQ multiplex PCR, and TCRdb kept only the in-frame ones, dropping some. The table lists 130,000 or so clones, about 46% of them singletons, with roughly 10% in the top ten. Germline CDR1 and CDR2: LNHDA and SQIVND (reference sequence). V gave up 5 bases and J gave up 10 bases; unmatched junction bases: 3. CDR3 length: 12 residues. Both peripheral blood and punch biopsies of lesional scalp skin were obtained from patients who had alopecia areata.

Sequencing used NKG2D-low CD8+ T cells sorted from blood. The chain links TRBV19 to TRBJ2-1; 9 bases line up with TRBD2. This TCR came from a human donor with alopecia areata. The CDR3 nucleotides read TGTGCCAGTAGTCATGGACTAGCGGAGCAGTTCTTC. This gives the protein CASSHGLAEQFF.